This entry is about one TCR beta chain. The antigen is not known. This sample is drawn from a study of T cell responses to AZD1222 COVID-19 vaccine. This CDR3 has 12 residues. Trimming stripped 7 bases from V and 8 bases from J, with 11 bases between. Study-wide points: As reported, nearly half of all spike-specific TCRs target variant regions that are unmutated. Clonal diversity was possibly underestimated, and the donors were mostly white British, with more females. At study baseline, merely about 6 AZD1222 recipients were seropositive. CD4 TCRs linked to vaccination spanned spike, dominating at 160-218 and 743-854.

TCRdb keeps only in-frame clones here, not all; method: immunoSEQ multiplex PCR. The repertoire has around 76,000 clones, 84% of them found once; the top ten carry about 9.4%. The receptor comes from an adult in good health. The starting material was peripheral blood, obtained on day 0 of AZD1222 vaccination. The chain links TRBV12-3 or TRBV12-4 to TRBJ1-4; tentative D call: TRBD1 (6 bases). The CDR3 is CASTPGDEKLFF. Here the CDR3 DNA reads TGTGCCAGCACCCCAGGGGACGAAAAACTGTTTTTT.